This T cell receptor (beta chain) was documented in a study of T cell responses to AZD1222 COVID-19 vaccine (dated by TCRdb to the early 2020s). Looking at the study overall: AZD1222 recipients whose second dose came at about 4 weeks and those whose second dose came at about 12 weeks were combined into one group, since spike-specific TCR depth and breadth did not differ between the two schedules. TCR sequencing covered more than 230 trial participants: 200 to 210 given two doses of AZD1222 and some 25 given two doses of MenACWY control vaccine. Trial participants were enrolled by age into 18-55, 56-69 and 70-plus year subgroups, with 148, 28 and 57 TCR-sequenced participants respectively.

The CDR3 numbers 13 residues from cysteine through phenylalanine. Only the CDR3 part of the read is kept: 39 bases, read in frame from the first base. CDR1 and CDR2 are drawn from the germline V gene: SGHTA, FQGNSA. Trimming removed 6 bases from V and 1 base from J; the gene matches leave 2 bases unexplained. Points the paper makes about the study in general: The 56-69-year group was small, and its depth increase did not reach significance, likely because of low power. Conclusions about previously exposed vaccinees are limited because only six or seven AZD1222 recipients were SARS-CoV-2 seropositive at baseline. No day 14 peak-response samples were available, so repertoires were characterized only after the peak T cell response. Nearly half of unique spike-specific TCRs reportedly recognized epitopes outside regions mutated in the B.1.351 and B.1.1.7 variants. The vaccine-associated CD4 TCRs covered the entire spike protein, and the dominant responses fell in regions 160-218 and 743-854. Participants were mostly white British, with more females than males. The authors suggested clonal diversity may have been underestimated. Spike-specific TCR breadth and depth rose significantly after two AZD1222 doses compared with day 0 and with MenACWY recipients.

Comment on this clone: Its target antigen remains unknown. The sample holds no much larger clone one base away, and base qualities are not on file.

Interpreted using the paper, the time point label stands for: baseline before first vaccination. Vaccinee samples were obtained from the UK trials COV001 and COV002, which included a single-blind randomized controlled phase 2/3 trial of AZD1222 (ChAdOx1 nCoV-19) in healthy adults. For TCRbeta chain sequencing, PBMC samples from trial participants were taken at day 0 and at day 28 after the second dose. The CDR3 regions of human TCRbeta chains were analyzed by immunosequencing. The original methods were these. Repertoire TCRs were matched against a reference library of SARS-CoV-2-specific TCRs generated with the MIRA antigen-specificity platform. Breadth was defined as the fraction of unique TCRs that were SARS-CoV-2-associated, and depth was defined as the fraction of total T cells that were SARS-CoV-2-associated. Each spike-specific TCR was assigned to its reactive spike region and to a CD4 or CD8 class using the MIRA data. Log10-transformed breadth and depth values were compared by one-way ANOVA with Sidak's multiple comparisons tests. Drawn from immuneACCESS, this table holds only the in-frame rearrangements with V and J called that TCRdb kept. Clones are partly lost; checked studies trace under half to an unresolved V gene and leave the rest unexplained. Clonal size and the V and J genes are those of that table, whereas D and trimming came from the DNA. A total of approximately 160,000 clones appear in this sample, 85% to 95% of them only once. Roughly 0.9% of the sample belongs to the ten largest clones.

The chain is encoded by TRBV7-2 joined to TRBJ1-1; 7 bases in between match TRBD1. This sequence was found in an adult in good health. The starting material was peripheral blood, obtained on day 0 of AZD1222 vaccination. The CDR3 reads CASSRGRNTEAFF. The DNA sequence reads TGTGCCAGCAGTAGGGGGCGGAACACTGAAGCTTTCTTT. Full variable domain (CDR3 extended with the reference TRBV7-2 and TRBJ1-1 proteins): GAGVSQSPSNKVTEKGKDVELRCDPISGHTALYWYRQSLGQGLEFLIYFQGNSAPDKSGLPSDRFSAERTGGSVSTLTIQRTQQEDSAVYLCASSRGRNTEAFFGQGTRLTVV.